A single sample gave rise to the 23 T cell receptor beta chains below, sequenced in a study of OX40 agonist ivuxolimab in advanced cancers. The repertoire was sequenced with immunoSEQ multiplex PCR; TCRdb's copy has only in-frame clones and lacks some. The sample lists roughly 100,000 clones, 75% to 95% seen once, with approximately 0.52% in the top ten. This specimen consisted of CD4+ or CD8+ T cells sorted from blood, obtained in a trial of the OX40 agonist ivuxolimab. These receptors all stem from an adult with an advanced solid tumor such as melanoma, head and neck, liver or kidney cancer.

The rearrangement uses TRBV30 and TRBJ1-2; possible D gene TRBD1, 5 bases. Germline-derived CDR1 and CDR2 are GTSNPN and SVGIG (reference sequence). The CDR3 covers 13 residues. Trimming left V 8 bases short and J 0 bases short, with 13 bases between. The CDR3 loop is CAGEGSANYGYTF. The CDR3 DNA sequence: TGTGCCGGCGAGGGGTCAGCTAACTATGGCTACACCTTC.

Regarding this clone: The same CDR3 also results from other DNA sequences found in this sample. The V and J genes are TRBV11-2 and TRBJ1-1, with TRBD1 identical over 7 bases. CDR1 and CDR2 (germline): SGHAT, FQNNGV. V was pared by 3 bases and J by 3 bases, with 4 bases of the junction left unmatched. CDR3 length: 14 amino acids. CDR3 protein: CASSFLRGDTEAFF. In nucleotides, the CDR3 is TGTGCCAGCAGCTTCCTCAGGGGGGACACTGAAGCTTTCTTT.

The CDR3 DNA sequence: TGTGCCAGTAGTATAGGGGGACTAGCGGGGGTAGAGACCCAGTACTTC. Protein product: CASSIGGLAGVETQYF. This sequence joins TRBV19 and TRBJ2-5; 14 nucleotides line up with TRBD2. Germline V gene lookup returns CDR1 LNHDA and CDR2 SQIVND (reference sequence). This CDR3 is 16 amino acids long. With V trimmed by 1 base and J by 4 bases, 2 bases remained unmatched.

The chain carries TRBV28 and TRBJ2-5; D perhaps matches TRBD1 (5 bases). The germline V gene encodes CDR1 MDHEN and CDR2 SYDVKM. The CDR3 is 14 residues long. The germline V and J ends were trimmed by 2 bases and 3 bases, with 10 bases remaining between them. The chain's CDR3 is CASSLLDSKETQYF. The CDR3 nucleotides are TGTGCCAGCAGTTTACTCGACAGTAAAGAGACCCAGTACTTC.

V and J are TRBV7-6 and TRBJ2-1; D perhaps matches TRBD2 (6 bases). V was cut by 7 bases and J by 6 bases, with 16 bases left in between. CDR1 SGHVS and CDR2 FNYEAQ come from the germline V gene. This CDR3 is 14 amino acids long. CDR3 protein: CASTLTRPPNEQFF. The CDR3 bases are TGTGCCAGCACCCTGACTAGACCTCCCAATGAGCAGTTCTTC. The whole variable domain, remainder taken from reference TRBV7-6 and TRBJ2-1, is GAGVSQSPRYKVTKRGQDVALRCDPISGHVSLYWYRQALGQGPEFLTYFNYEAQQDKSGLPNDRFSAERPEGSISTLTIQRTEQRDSAMYRCASTLTRPPNEQFFGPGTRLTVL.

The CDR3 loop is CASTLVGRGEKLFF. CDR3 bases: TGTGCCAGCACCTTGGTAGGGCGGGGTGAAAAACTGTTTTTT. The chain carries TRBV28 and TRBJ1-4; D remains unclear. The CDR3 has 14 amino acids. The V end was cut by 7 bases, the J end by 7 bases, with 16 bases between. The V gene's germline CDR1 is MDHEN and CDR2 SYDVKM.

The chain uses TRBV10-3 and TRBJ1-1, with D tentatively TRBD1 (6 bases). V was pared by 6 bases and J by 1 base, with 12 bases between. CDR1 is ENHRY, CDR2 SYGVKD, per germline. The CDR3 has 14 amino acids. The DNA of the CDR3 is TGTGCCATCAGGGGACCGGGACAGAACACTGAAGCTTTCTTT. Translation gives CAIRGPGQNTEAFF.

This clone was observed a single time. The genes are TRBV5-1 and TRBJ2-5; D possibly corresponds to TRBD2 (5 bases). This CDR3 region has 15 residues. Germline V gene sequence: CDR1 SGHRS, CDR2 YFSETQ. The V end lost 0 bases, the J end lost 2 bases, and 11 bases lay between the germline ends. DNA for the CDR3: TGCGCCAGCAGCTTGGTAGAGGGATTACAAGAGACCCAGTACTTC. It codes for CASSLVEGLQETQYF.

The chain recombines TRBV11-3 with TRBJ2-7; D might be TRBD1 or TRBD2, each matching 5 bases. V lost 4 bases and J lost 3, with 10 bases in between. The CDR3 runs 13 residues. From germline, CDR1 is SGHNT and CDR2 YENEEA. The CDR3 nucleotides read TGTGCCAGCAGCTCCGGGGACGGCTACGAGCAGTACTTC. It translates to CASSSGDGYEQYF.

The chain uses TRBV10-3 and TRBJ2-1, with 8 bases that match TRBD2. The CDR3 has 16 amino acids. The J segment lost 8 bases and the V segment lost 0 bases, leaving 9 bases of the junction unmatched. Looked up from germline, CDR1 is ENHRY and CDR2 is SYGVKD. This CDR3 is CAISESSVGGADEQFF. Here the CDR3 DNA reads TGTGCCATCAGTGAGTCGAGTGTCGGGGGGGCCGATGAGCAGTTCTTC.

The V and J genes are TRBV28 and TRBJ1-4; the D gene is possibly TRBD1 (5 bases). Germline CDR1 and CDR2: MDHEN and SYDVKM. V gave up 2 bases and J gave up 8 bases, with 12 bases separating them. This CDR3 region has 14 residues. In DNA form, the CDR3 reads TGTGCCAGCAGTTTAGGGGACCGCCTGGAAAAACTGTTTTTT. Translating it yields CASSLGDRLEKLFF.

The genes are TRBV2 and TRBJ2-7; maybe TRBD1 (5 bases). CDR3 length: 12 amino acids. The ends were cut back, 6 bases at V and 3 bases at J, with 9 bases in the middle. Germline assignment: CDR1 SNHLY and CDR2 FYNNEI. CDR3 amino acids: CASRTQGYEQYF. The CDR3 DNA is TGTGCCAGCAGGACGCAGGGCTACGAGCAGTACTTC.

As concerns this clone: Different DNA sequences within this sample yield the same CDR3. This chain links TRBV2 with TRBJ2-5, with 10 bases aligning to TRBD1. V lost 4 bases, J lost 5 bases, and 4 bases stayed unmatched. In germline, CDR1 is SNHLY, CDR2 FYNNEI. The CDR3 runs 14 residues. In nucleotides, the CDR3 is TGTGCCAGCAGTGGGAGGACAGGGGGGGAGACCCAGTACTTC. It codes for CASSGRTGGETQYF.

The chain employs TRBV9 and TRBJ2-3; the D is unclear. CDR1 and CDR2 from the germline V gene are SGDLS and YYNGEE. V lost 5 bases and J 1 base, leaving 14 bases between the germline ends. The CDR3 totals 15 residues. This chain's CDR3 is CASSPNIGGTDTQYF. The DNA for the CDR3 is TGTGCCAGCAGTCCAAATATAGGAGGCACAGATACGCAGTATTTT.

The J gene is TRBJ1-5, the V gene TRBV19; 11 nucleotides agree with TRBD1. There are 15 residues in the CDR3. CDR1 and CDR2 (germline): LNHDA, SQIVND (reference sequence). V lost 6 bases, J lost 4 bases, and 5 bases stayed unmatched. The CDR3 sequence: CASRNRDRGNQPQHF. DNA of the CDR3: TGTGCCAGTAGAAACCGGGACAGGGGGAATCAGCCCCAGCATTTT.

This sequence joins TRBV10-3 and TRBJ2-3; D might be TRBD1 or TRBD2, each matching 5 bases. This CDR3 is built from 15 residues. Deletions cut 10 bases from V and 2 bases from J, with 19 bases between. Germline V lookup: CDR1 ENHRY, CDR2 SYGVKD. CDR3 in amino acids: CATLDSHSFTDTQYF. The CDR3 DNA reads TGTGCCACACTAGACAGCCACAGCTTCACAGATACGCAGTATTTT.

The DNA for the CDR3 is TGTGCCAGCAGCCTCGGCTACACTGAAGCTTTCTTT. Its protein product is CASSLGYTEAFF. The chain is built from TRBV6-6 and TRBJ1-1; D is undetermined. V was shortened by 6 bases and J by 3 bases, with 8 bases between the two germline ends. This CDR3 has 12 amino acids. The germline CDR1 and CDR2 sequences are MNHNY and SVGAGI (reference sequence).

The chain combines TRBV4-3 with TRBJ1-2; 7 bases align to TRBD1. V lost 2 bases, J lost 2 bases, and 5 bases stayed unmatched. The CDR3 loop spans 15 amino acids. Germline V gives CDR1 LGHNA, CDR2 YSLEER. In DNA, the CDR3 is TGCGCCAGCAGCCAATTGGGACAGACAAACTATGGCTACACCTTC. This translates into CASSQLGQTNYGYTF.

The chain has TRBV19 and TRBJ1-4; 11 bases are shared with TRBD1. Looked up from germline, CDR1 is LNHDA and CDR2 is SQIVND (reference sequence). Trimming cost V 3 bases and J 8 bases; bases outside gene matches: 2. This CDR3 spans 14 amino acids. CDR3 sequence reads: CASSMGQGGEKLFF. Here the CDR3 DNA reads TGTGCCAGTAGTATGGGACAGGGGGGCGAAAAACTGTTTTTT.

The rearrangement links TRBV19 to TRBJ1-5, with D perhaps matching TRBD1 (5 bases). CDR3 length: 14 amino acids. CDR1 is LNHDA and CDR2 is SQIVND in the germline V gene (reference sequence). V was trimmed by 6 bases and J by 5 bases, leaving 14 bases between them. CDR3: CASRDGAQYQPQHF. The CDR3 coding sequence is TGTGCCAGTAGAGATGGGGCACAGTATCAGCCCCAGCATTTT.

The gene calls are TRBV27 and TRBJ2-3, with 15 bases matching TRBD2. Germline V gene data show CDR1 as MNHEY and CDR2 as SMNVEV (reference sequence). CDR3 length: 17 amino acids. J gave up 2 bases and V 5 bases, and 5 bases lay outside the gene matches. The CDR3 spells CASSPRTSGGATDTQYF. CDR3 bases: TGTGCCAGCAGTCCCCGGACTAGCGGGGGGGCCACAGATACGCAGTATTTT.

V and J are TRBV28 and TRBJ1-5, with no clear D. Trimming pared 8 bases from V and 0 bases from J, leaving 11 bases between. This CDR3 contains 14 residues. Germline V gene lookup returns CDR1 MDHEN and CDR2 SYDVKM. The CDR3 nucleotides are TGTGCCAGCGGGAATGAGTATAGCAATCAGCCCCAGCATTTT. This encodes CASGNEYSNQPQHF.

CDR3 sequence (DNA): TGTGCCAGCAGCTCCCCCCGCTCGCTGGCGGGACTAGCGGGGGACGAGCAGTACTTC. This gives the protein CASSSPRSLAGLAGDEQYF. The gene calls are TRBV13 and TRBJ2-7; TRBD2 matches 14 bases. This CDR3 is built from 19 residues. Losses at the gene ends were 4 bases for V and 5 bases for J; bases not matched to a gene: 16. Germline lookup yields CDR1 PRHDT and CDR2 FYEKMQ (reference sequence).